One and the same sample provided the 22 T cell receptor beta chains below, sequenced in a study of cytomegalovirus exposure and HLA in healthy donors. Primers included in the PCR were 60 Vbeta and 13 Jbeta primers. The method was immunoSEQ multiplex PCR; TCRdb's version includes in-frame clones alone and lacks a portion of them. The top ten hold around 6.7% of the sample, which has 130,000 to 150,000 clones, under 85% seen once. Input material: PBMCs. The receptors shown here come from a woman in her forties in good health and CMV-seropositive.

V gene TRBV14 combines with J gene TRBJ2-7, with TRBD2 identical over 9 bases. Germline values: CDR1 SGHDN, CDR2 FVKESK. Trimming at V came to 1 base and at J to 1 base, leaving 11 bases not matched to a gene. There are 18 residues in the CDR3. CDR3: CASSQVVLAGGQSYEQYF. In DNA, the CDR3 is TGTGCCAGCAGCCAAGTGGTTTTGGCGGGGGGGCAATCCTACGAGCAGTACTTC.

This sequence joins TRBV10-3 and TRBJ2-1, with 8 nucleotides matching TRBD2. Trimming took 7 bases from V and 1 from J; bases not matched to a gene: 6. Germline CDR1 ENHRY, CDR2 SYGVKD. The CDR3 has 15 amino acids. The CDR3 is CAITPKRGSYNEQFF. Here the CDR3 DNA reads TGTGCCATCACCCCCAAGCGGGGGTCCTACAATGAGCAGTTCTTC.

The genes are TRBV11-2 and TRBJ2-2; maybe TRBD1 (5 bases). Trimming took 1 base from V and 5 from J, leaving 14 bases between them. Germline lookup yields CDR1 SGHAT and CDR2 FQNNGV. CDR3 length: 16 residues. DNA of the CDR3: TGTGCCAGCAGCTTAGTAGGGTCAGGGAAAACCGGGGAGCTGTTTTTT. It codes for CASSLVGSGKTGELFF.

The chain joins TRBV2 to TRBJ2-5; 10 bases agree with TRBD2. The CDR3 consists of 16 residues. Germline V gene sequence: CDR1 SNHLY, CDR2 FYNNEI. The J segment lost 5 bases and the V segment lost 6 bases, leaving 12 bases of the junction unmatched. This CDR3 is CASSVGERGGPETQYF. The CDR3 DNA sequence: TGTGCCAGCAGCGTCGGGGAGCGGGGGGGCCCCGAGACCCAGTACTTC.

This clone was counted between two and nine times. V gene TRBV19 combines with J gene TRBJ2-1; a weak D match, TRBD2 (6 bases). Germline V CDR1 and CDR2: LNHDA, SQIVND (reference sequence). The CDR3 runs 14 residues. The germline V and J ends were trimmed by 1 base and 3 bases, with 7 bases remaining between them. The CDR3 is CASSIAGDYNEQFF. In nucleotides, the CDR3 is TGTGCCAGTAGTATAGCGGGGGACTACAATGAGCAGTTCTTC. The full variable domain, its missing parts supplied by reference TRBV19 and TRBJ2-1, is DGGITQSPKYLFRKEGQNVTLSCEQNLNHDAMYWYRQDPGQGLRLIYYSQIVNDFQKGDIAEGYSVSREKKESFPLTVTSAQKNPTAFYLCASSIAGDYNEQFFGPGTRLTVL.

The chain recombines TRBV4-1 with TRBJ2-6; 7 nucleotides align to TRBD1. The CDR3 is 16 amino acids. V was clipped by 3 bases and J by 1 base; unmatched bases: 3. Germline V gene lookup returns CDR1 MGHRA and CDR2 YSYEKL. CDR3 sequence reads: CASSHHRGSGANVLTF. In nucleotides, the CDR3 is TGCGCCAGCAGCCATCACAGGGGTTCTGGGGCCAACGTCCTGACTTTC.

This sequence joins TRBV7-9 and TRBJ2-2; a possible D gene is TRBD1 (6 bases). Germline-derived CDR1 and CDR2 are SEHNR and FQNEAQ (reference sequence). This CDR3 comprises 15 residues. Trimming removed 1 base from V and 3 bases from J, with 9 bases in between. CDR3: CASSLGAGDTGELFF. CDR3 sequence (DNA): TGTGCCAGCAGCTTAGGGGCAGGGGACACCGGGGAGCTGTTTTTT. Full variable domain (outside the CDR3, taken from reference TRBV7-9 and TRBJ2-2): DTGVSQNPRHKITKRGQNVTFRCDPISEHNRLYWYRQTLGQGPEFLTYFQNEAQLEKSRLLSDRFSAERPKGSFSTLEIQRTEQGDSAMYLCASSLGAGDTGELFFGEGSRLTVL.

The CDR3 DNA follows: TGTGCCAGCAGCAGCCAAGGGGGCGCAACCTACAATGAGCAGTTCTTC. Its protein product is CASSSQGGATYNEQFF. The rearrangement uses TRBV2 and TRBJ2-1; 7 bases are a match to TRBD1. CDR1 is SNHLY and CDR2 is FYNNEI in the germline V gene. CDR3 size: 16 residues. With 6 bases clipped from V and 2 bases from J, the junction kept 10 bases outside the gene matches.

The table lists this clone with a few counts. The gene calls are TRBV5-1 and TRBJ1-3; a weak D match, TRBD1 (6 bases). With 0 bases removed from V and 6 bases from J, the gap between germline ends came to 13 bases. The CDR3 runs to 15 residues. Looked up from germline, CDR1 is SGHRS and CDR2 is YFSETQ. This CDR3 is CASSLAGRGENTIYF. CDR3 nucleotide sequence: TGCGCCAGCAGCTTGGCCGGCAGGGGTGAAAACACCATATATTTT.

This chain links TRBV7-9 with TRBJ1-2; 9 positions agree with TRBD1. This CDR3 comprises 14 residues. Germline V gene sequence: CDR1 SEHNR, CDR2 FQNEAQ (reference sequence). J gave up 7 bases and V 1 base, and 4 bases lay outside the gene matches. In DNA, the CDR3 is TGTGCCAGCAGCTTAGTGGGACAGGGCTCTGGCTACACCTTC. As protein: CASSLVGQGSGYTF.

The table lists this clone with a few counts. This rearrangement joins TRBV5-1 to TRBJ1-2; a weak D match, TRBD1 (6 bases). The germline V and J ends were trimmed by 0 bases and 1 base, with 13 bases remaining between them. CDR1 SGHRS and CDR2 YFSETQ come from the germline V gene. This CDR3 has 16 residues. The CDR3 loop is CASSLAGVDGNYGYTF. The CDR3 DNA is TGCGCCAGCAGCTTGGCAGGGGTAGATGGTAACTATGGCTACACCTTC.

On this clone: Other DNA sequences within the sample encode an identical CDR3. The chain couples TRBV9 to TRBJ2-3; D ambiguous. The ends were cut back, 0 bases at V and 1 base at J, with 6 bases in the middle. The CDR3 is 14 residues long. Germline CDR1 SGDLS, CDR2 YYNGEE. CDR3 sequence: CASSVEYGTDTQYF. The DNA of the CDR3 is TGTGCCAGCAGCGTAGAATATGGCACAGATACGCAGTATTTT.

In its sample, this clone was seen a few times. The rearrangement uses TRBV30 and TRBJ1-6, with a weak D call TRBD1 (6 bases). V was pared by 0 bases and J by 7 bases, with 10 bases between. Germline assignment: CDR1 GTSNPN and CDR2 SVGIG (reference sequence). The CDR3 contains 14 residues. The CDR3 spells CAWSVYRENSPLHF. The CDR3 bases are TGTGCCTGGAGTGTGTACAGGGAAAATTCACCCCTCCACTTT. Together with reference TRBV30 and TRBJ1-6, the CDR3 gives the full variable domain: SQTIHQWPATLVQPVGSPLSLECTVEGTSNPNLYWYRQAAGRGLQLLFYSVGIGQISSEVPQNLSASRPQDRQFILSSKKLLLSDSGFYLCAWSVYRENSPLHFGNGTRLTVT.

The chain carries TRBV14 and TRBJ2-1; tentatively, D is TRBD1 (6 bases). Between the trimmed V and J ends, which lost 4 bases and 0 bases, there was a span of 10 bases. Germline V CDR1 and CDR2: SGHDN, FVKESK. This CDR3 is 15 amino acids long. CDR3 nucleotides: TGTGCCAGCAGCCCTATAGGGGGCTCCTACAATGAGCAGTTCTTC. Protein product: CASSPIGGSYNEQFF.

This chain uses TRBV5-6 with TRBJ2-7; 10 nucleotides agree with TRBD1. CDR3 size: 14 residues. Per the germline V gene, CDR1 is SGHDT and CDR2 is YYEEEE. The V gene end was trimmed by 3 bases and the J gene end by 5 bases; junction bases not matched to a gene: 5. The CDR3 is CASSSQTGGHEQYF. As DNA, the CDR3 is TGTGCCAGCAGCTCCCAGACAGGGGGCCACGAGCAGTACTTC.

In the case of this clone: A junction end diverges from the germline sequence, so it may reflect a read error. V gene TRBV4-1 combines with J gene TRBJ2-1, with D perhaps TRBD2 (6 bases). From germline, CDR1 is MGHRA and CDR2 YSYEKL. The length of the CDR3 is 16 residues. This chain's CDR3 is CASSQVRAGLSNERFF. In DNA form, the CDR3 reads TGCGCCAGCAGCCAAGTACGGGCGGGGTTATCCAATGAGCGGTTCTTC.

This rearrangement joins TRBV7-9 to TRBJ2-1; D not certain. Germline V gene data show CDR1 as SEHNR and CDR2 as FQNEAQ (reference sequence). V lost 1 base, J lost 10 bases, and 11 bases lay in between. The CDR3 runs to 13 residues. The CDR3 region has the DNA TGTGCCAGCAGCTTAGTGTTAGGCGGAGAGCAGTTCTTC. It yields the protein CASSLVLGGEQFF.

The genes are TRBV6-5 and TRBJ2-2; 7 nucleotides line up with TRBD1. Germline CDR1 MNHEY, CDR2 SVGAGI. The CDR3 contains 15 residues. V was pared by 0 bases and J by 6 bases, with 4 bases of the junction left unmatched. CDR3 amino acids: CASSYSDTGAGELFF. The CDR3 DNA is TGTGCCAGCAGTTACTCCGACACAGGGGCCGGGGAGCTGTTTTTT.

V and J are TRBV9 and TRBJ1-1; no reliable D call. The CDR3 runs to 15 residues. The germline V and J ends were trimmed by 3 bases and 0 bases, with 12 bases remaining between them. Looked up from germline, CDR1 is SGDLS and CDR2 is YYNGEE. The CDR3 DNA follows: TGTGCCAGCAGCGCCCAGACGGGGATGAACACTGAAGCTTTCTTT. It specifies CASSAQTGMNTEAFF.

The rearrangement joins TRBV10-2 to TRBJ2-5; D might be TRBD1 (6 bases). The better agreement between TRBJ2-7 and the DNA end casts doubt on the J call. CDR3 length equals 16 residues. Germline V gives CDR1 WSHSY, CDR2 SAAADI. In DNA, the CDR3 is TGCGCCAGCAGGGAAGAGCAGGGGCCGGTACTCTACGAGCAGTACTTC. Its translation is CASREEQGPVLYEQYF.

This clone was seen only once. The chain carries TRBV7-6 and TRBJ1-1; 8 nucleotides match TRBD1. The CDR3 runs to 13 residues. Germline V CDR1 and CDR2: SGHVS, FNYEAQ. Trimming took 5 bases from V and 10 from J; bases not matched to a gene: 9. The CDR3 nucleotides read TGTGCCAGCAGCCGGACAGGGAATGGGCGAGCTTTCTTT. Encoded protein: CASSRTGNGRAFF.

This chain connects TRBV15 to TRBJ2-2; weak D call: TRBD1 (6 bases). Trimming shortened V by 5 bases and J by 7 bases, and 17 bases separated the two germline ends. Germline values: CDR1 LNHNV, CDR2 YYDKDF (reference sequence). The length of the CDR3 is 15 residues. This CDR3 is CATSAGQLENGELFF. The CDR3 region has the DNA TGTGCCACCAGCGCTGGACAGCTTGAGAACGGGGAGCTGTTTTTT.